This TCR beta chain was captured in a study of T cell responses to AZD1222 COVID-19 vaccine. Whole-study results and caveats: Regions 160-218 and 743-854 held dominance among vaccine-associated CD4 TCRs, which spanned spike.

Data came from immunoSEQ multiplex PCR; TCRdb stores just in-frame clones and leaves some out. The table shows fewer than 200,000 clones, with approximately 94% occurring only once. V shed 10 bases and J shed 4 bases, with 18 bases lying between them. CDR1 and CDR2 from the germline V gene are ENHRY and SYGVKD. The CDR3 consists of 14 residues. Pooling covered second doses at about 4 or about 12 weeks. As to this clone: What it recognizes is unknown.

J is TRBJ2-3 and V is TRBV10-3; no firm D call. This clonotype originated in an adult who received the AZD1222 COVID-19 vaccine. The specimen was peripheral blood, collected 28 days after the second AZD1222 dose. The CDR3 here is CATAPTPRPDTQYF. As DNA, the CDR3 is TGTGCCACAGCCCCGACCCCACGCCCAGATACGCAGTATTTT.